These 8 T cell receptor beta chains were sequenced from one sample in a study of blood T cell repertoires in COVID-19. The table came from immunoSEQ multiplex PCR; TCRdb's copy has only in-frame clones and leaves some out. In the table there are around 400,000 clones, 80% to 95% of which are singletons. Sequenced: PBMCs or T cells enriched from blood (not recorded which). Source of these receptors: a woman between 40 and 55 years old who had been exposed to COVID-19.

The chain joins TRBV6-5 to TRBJ1-3; 7 bases agree with TRBD1. With 7 bases clipped from V and 1 base from J, the junction kept 4 bases outside the gene matches. The CDR3 is made up of 14 amino acids. Per germline, CDR1 MNHEY and CDR2 SVGAGI. CDR3 sequence reads: CASKAGGSGNTIYF. The DNA for the CDR3 is TGTGCCAGCAAGGCAGGGGGGTCTGGAAACACCATATATTTT.

The chain has TRBV5-1 and TRBJ2-3; the match to TRBD1 covers 7 bases. With 0 bases clipped from V and 6 bases from J, the junction kept 1 base outside the gene matches. This CDR3 is built from 13 residues. Germline V lookup: CDR1 SGHRS, CDR2 YFSETQ. CDR3 protein: CASSLARGDTQYF. The CDR3 nucleotides are TGCGCCAGCAGCTTGGCCAGGGGGGATACGCAGTATTTT. The whole variable domain, filled in from reference TRBV5-1 and TRBJ2-3, reads KAGVTQTPRYLIKTRGQQVTLSCSPISGHRSVSWYQQTPGQGLQFLFEYFSETQRNKGNFPGRFSGRQFSNSRSEMNVSTLELGDSALYLCASSLARGDTQYFGPGTRLTVL.

The chain links TRBV3-1 (or the pseudogene TRBV3-2) to TRBJ2-7; 8 bases fit TRBD1. Trimming took 1 base from V and 6 from J; bases not matched to a gene: 8. Germline V CDR1 and CDR2: LGHDT, YNNKEL (reference sequence). The CDR3 is made up of 15 amino acids. The CDR3 coding sequence is TGTGCCAGCAGCCAAGGGACAGGGTACTTGCGCGAGCAGTACTTC. Its translation: CASSQGTGYLREQYF.

This clone appeared a few times. In nucleotides, the CDR3 is TGCGCCAGCAGCTCGACCTACAACAGGGGGCTGAACACTGAAGCTTTCTTT. Translated, it gives CASSSTYNRGLNTEAFF. The chain recombines TRBV5-1 with TRBJ1-1; 9 nucleotides align to TRBD1. From germline, CDR1 is SGHRS and CDR2 YFSETQ. The J segment lost 0 bases and the V segment lost 3 bases, leaving 9 bases of the junction unmatched. The CDR3 is made up of 17 amino acids.

V usage is TRBV7-9 and J usage is TRBJ1-1, with a tentative D call TRBD1 (6 bases). V was pared by 5 bases and J by 10 bases, with 17 bases between. Germline-derived CDR1 and CDR2 are SEHNR and FQNEAQ (reference sequence). This CDR3 has 13 residues. This CDR3 is CASSASQGPGAFF. The CDR3 coding sequence is TGTGCCAGCAGCGCGAGTCAGGGGCCGGGAGCTTTCTTT.

The gene calls are TRBV12-5 and TRBJ1-5, with 7 nucleotides matching TRBD1. The trim removed 0 bases at V and 5 bases at J, leaving 4 bases unmatched. Germline CDR1 LGHNT, CDR2 FRNRAP. The CDR3 runs 15 residues. The chain's CDR3 is CASGLVDREYQPQHF. In nucleotides, the CDR3 is TGTGCTAGTGGTTTGGTCGACAGGGAGTATCAGCCCCAGCATTTT.

The chain combines TRBV27 with TRBJ2-7, with D perhaps TRBD1 (6 bases). The CDR3 length is 15 residues. In germline, CDR1 is MNHEY, CDR2 SMNVEV (reference sequence). The V end was cut by 3 bases, the J end by 2 bases, with 14 bases between. CDR3 coding DNA: TGTGCCAGCAGTTTCGGACAGAGGCGTACCTACGAGCAGTACTTC. Translated, it gives CASSFGQRRTYEQYF.

J is TRBJ1-2 and V is TRBV19; no reliable D call. Per germline, CDR1 LNHDA and CDR2 SQIVND (reference sequence). Trimming shortened V by 3 bases and J by 2 bases, and 10 bases separated the two germline ends. CDR3 length: 14 residues. The CDR3 region is CASSISEGNYGYTF. The CDR3 nucleotides read TGTGCCAGTAGTATTTCGGAGGGAAACTATGGCTACACCTTC.